This T cell receptor beta chain derives from a study of graft-versus-host responses after intestinal transplantation. Across the study: Tacrolimus plus steroids were given to all recipients for two to three years, preceded by anti-thymocyte globulin induction. Study conclusions and caveats: GvH clones surfaced in recipient marrow, some emerging earlier in ileum or blood. Graft-versus-host to host-versus-graft clonal ratios in allografts were high in patients with graft-donor T cell macrochimerism.

Sequencing was performed with immunoSEQ multiplex PCR; in TCRdb, only in-frame clones are kept and a portion is missing. The table has 65,000 to 90,000 clones, about 91% seen once. Concerning this clone itself: Its antigen is still unknown.

Trimming took off 3 bases at V and 5 bases at J, with 9 bases between the two ends. Looked up from germline, CDR1 is SGHDT and CDR2 is YYEEEE. CDR3 length: 13 amino acids. The sample in question was unstimulated CD8+ T cells sorted from spleen or lymph node cells, obtained before transplant. The chain uses TRBV5-6 and TRBJ2-1, with D uncertain. This clonotype was obtained from a human donor who was the organ donor for an intestinal transplant. CDR3 region: CASSWSIDNEQFF. In nucleotides, the CDR3 is TGTGCCAGCAGCTGGTCGATTGACAATGAGCAGTTCTTC.